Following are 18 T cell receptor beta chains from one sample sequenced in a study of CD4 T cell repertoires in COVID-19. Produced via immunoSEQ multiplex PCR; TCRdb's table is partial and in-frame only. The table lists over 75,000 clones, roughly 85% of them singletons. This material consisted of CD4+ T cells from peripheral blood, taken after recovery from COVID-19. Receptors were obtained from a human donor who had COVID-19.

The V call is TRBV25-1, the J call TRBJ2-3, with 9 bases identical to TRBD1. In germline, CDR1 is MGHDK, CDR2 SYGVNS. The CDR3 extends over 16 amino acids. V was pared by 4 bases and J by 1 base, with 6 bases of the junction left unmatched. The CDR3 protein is CASSATGTGRTDTQYF. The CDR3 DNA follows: TGTGCCAGCAGTGCGACCGGGACAGGGCGCACAGATACGCAGTATTTT.

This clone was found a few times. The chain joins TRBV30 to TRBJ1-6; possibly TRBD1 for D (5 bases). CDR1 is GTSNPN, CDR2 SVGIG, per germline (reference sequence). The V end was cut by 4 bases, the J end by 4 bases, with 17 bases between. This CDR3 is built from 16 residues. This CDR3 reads CAWIRGTAPYNSPLHF. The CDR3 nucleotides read TGTGCCTGGATTAGGGGAACCGCACCATATAATTCACCCCTCCACTTT.

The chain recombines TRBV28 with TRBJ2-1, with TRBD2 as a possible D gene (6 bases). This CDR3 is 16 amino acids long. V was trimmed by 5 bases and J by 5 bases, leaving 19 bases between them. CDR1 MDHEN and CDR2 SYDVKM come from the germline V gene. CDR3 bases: TGTGCCAGCAGTCTGGGGCTAGGGACTTCAAACAATGAGCAGTTCTTC. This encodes CASSLGLGTSNNEQFF. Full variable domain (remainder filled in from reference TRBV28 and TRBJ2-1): DVKVTQSSRYLVKRTGEKVFLECVQDMDHENMFWYRQDPGLGLRLIYFSYDVKMKEKGDIPEGYSVSREKKERFSLILESASTNQTSMYLCASSLGLGTSNNEQFFGPGTRLTVL.

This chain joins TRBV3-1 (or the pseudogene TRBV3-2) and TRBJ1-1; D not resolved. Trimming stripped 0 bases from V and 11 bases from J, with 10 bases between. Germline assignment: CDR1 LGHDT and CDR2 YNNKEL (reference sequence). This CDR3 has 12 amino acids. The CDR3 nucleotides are TGTGCCAGCAGCCAAGAGACGAGAACCGCTTTCTTT. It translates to CASSQETRTAFF.

The CDR3 reads CASSLTGRETQYF. In DNA form, the CDR3 reads TGCGCCAGCAGCTTGACGGGGCGAGAGACCCAGTACTTC. The rearrangement joins TRBV5-1 to TRBJ2-5, with D possibly called TRBD1 or TRBD2 (5 bases each). V lost 1 base to trimming and J lost 4 bases, with 8 bases between them. Germline assignment: CDR1 SGHRS and CDR2 YFSETQ. CDR3 length: 13 residues.

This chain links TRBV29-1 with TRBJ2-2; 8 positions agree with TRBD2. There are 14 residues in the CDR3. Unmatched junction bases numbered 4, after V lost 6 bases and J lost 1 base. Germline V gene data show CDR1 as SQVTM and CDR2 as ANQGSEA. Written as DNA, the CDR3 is TGCAGCGTGTCGCTAGCGGGGAACACCGGGGAGCTGTTTTTT. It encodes CSVSLAGNTGELFF.

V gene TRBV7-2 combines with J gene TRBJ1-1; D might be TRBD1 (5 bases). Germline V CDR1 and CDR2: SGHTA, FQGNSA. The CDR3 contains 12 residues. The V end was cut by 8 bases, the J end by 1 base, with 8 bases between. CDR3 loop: CASGTGNTEAFF. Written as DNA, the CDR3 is TGTGCCAGCGGCACAGGGAACACTGAAGCTTTCTTT.

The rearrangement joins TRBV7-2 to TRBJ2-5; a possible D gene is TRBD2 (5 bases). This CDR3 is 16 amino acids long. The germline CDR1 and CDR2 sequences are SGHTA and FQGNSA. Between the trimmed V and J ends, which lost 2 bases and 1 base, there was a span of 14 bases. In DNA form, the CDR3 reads TGTGCCAGCAGCTTAAGTGCTAGCCCCTTCCAAGAGACCCAGTACTTC. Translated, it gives CASSLSASPFQETQYF.

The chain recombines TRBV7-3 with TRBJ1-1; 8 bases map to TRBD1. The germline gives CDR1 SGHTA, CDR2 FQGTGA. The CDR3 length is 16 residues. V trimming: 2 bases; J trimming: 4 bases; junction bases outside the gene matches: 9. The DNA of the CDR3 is TGTGCCAGCAGCTTATCCCAGGGGGCGAGGACCACTGAAGCTTTCTTT. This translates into CASSLSQGARTTEAFF.

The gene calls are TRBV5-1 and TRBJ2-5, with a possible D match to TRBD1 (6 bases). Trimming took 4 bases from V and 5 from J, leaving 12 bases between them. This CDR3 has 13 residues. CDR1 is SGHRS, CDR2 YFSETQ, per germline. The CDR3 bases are TGCGCCAGCAGCCCCAGGGGTTATGAGACCCAGTACTTC. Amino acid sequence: CASSPRGYETQYF.

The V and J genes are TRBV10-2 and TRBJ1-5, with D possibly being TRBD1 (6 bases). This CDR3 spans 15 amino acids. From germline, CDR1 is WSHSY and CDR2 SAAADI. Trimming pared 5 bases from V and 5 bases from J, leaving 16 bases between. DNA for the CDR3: TGCGCCAGCAGTTCCGGACAGAGTGGATATCAGCCCCAGCATTTT. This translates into CASSSGQSGYQPQHF.

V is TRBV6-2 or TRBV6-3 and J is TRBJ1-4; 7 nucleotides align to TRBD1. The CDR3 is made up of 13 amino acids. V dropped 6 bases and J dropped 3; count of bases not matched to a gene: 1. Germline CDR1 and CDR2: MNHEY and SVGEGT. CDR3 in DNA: TGTGCCAGCAGCGGGACAGCTAATGAAAAACTGTTTTTT. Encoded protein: CASSGTANEKLFF.

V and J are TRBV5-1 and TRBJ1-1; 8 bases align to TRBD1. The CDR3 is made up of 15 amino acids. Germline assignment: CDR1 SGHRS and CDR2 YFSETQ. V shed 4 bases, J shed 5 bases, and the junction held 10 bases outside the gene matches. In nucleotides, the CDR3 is TGCGCCAGCAGCGCCCTGACAGGGGCCATAACTGAAGCTTTCTTT. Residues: CASSALTGAITEAFF.

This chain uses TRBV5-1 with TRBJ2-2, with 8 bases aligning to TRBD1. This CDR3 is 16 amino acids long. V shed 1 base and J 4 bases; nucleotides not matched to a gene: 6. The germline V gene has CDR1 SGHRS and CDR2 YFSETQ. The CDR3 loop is CASSLLAGGSTGELFF. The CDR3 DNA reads TGCGCCAGCAGCTTGTTGGCAGGGGGCAGCACCGGGGAGCTGTTTTTT.

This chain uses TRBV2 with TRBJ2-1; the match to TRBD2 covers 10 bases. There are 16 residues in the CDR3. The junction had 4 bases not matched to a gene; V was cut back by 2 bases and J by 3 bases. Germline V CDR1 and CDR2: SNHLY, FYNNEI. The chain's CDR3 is CASSELSSGSYNEQFF. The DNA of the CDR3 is TGTGCCAGCAGTGAACTGTCTAGCGGGAGCTACAATGAGCAGTTCTTC.

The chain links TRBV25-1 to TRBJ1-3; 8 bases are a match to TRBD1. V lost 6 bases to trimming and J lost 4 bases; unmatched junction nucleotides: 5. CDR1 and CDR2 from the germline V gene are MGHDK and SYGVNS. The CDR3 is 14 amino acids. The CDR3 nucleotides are TGTGCCAGCAGGGACAGGGTGGAAGGAAACACCATATATTTT. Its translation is CASRDRVEGNTIYF. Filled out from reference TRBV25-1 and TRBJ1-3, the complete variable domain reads EADIYQTPRYLVIGTGKKITLECSQTMGHDKMYWYQQDPGMELHLIHYSYGVNSTEKGDLSSESTVSRIRTEHFPLTLESARPSHTSQYLCASRDRVEGNTIYFGEGSWLTVV.

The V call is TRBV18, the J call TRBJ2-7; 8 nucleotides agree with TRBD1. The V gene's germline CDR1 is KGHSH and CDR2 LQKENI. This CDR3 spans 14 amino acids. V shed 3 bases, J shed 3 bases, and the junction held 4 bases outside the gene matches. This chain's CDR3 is CASSPGTGVYEQYF. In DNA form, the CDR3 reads TGTGCCAGCTCACCCGGGACAGGCGTCTACGAGCAGTACTTC.

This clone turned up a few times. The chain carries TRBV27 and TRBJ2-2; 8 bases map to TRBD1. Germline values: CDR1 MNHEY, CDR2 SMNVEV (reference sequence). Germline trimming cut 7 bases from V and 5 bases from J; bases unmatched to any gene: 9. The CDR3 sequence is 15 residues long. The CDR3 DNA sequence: TGTGCCAGCACCTTGGACAGGGTCGAGACCGGGGAGCTGTTTTTT. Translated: CASTLDRVETGELFF.